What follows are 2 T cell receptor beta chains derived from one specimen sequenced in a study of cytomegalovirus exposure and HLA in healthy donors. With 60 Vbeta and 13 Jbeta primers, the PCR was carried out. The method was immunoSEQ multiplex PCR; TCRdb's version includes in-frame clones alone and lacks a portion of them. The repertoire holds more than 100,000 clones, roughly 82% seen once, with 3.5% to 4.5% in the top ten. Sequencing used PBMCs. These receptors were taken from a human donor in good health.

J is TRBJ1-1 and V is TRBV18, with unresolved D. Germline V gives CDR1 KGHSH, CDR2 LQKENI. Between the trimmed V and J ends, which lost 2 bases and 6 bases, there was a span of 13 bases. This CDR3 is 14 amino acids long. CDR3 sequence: CASSPDRRGSEAFF. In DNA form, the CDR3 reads TGTGCCAGCTCACCAGACCGCCGCGGGTCTGAAGCTTTCTTT.

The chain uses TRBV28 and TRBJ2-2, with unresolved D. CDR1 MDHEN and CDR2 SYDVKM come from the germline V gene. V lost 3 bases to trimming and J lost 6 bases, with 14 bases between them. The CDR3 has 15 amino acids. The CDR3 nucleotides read TGTGCCAGCAGTTTCAGGCCCCGGATTGCCGGGGAGCTGTTTTTT. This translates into CASSFRPRIAGELFF.